This TCR beta chain derives from a study of CD8 T cells in Susac syndrome. Trimming stripped 0 bases from V and 6 bases from J, with 20 bases between. Germline lookup yields CDR1 LGHNA and CDR2 YSLEER. The CDR3 is made up of 17 amino acids. As controls, healthy donors matched for age and sex were used. When the RNA was reverse transcribed, random hexamers were used with an input of about 0.45 to 1 ug. The immunoSEQ assay covered 54 Vbeta and 13 Jbeta segments for CDR3. TCRdb re-called the immunoSEQ multiplex PCR reads with MiXCR, one entry per CDR3 protein. The table records roughly 200,000 distinct CDR3 sequences, over 85% of them present only once.

The rearrangement uses TRBV4-3 and TRBJ2-5; D tentatively reads TRBD1 or TRBD2 (7 bases each). The source material was CD4+ T cells from PBMCs. This TCR came from a human donor in good health. CDR3 protein: CASSQDGRGGRGKTQYF. CDR3 in DNA: TGCGCCAGCAGCCAAGATGGCAGGGGGGGACGGGGAAAGACCCAGTACTTC.